The 11 T cell receptor beta chains below come from one sample, sequenced in a study of blood T cell repertoires in COVID-19 (TCRdb year 2020). Library generation was performed with the immunoSEQ multiplex PCR assay. Not all clones reach the TCRdb copy of this immuneACCESS table, which keeps in-frame sequences only. Checked studies attribute under half of the gap to unresolved V genes and leave the rest unexplained. Here the sample has approximately 38,000 clones; approximately 92% occur a single time. The biggest ten clones account for less than 7% of the sample. Source material: peripheral blood. The source of these receptors is a woman of 80 years or more with acute or convalescent COVID-19.

This clone was seen only a few times. J is TRBJ2-4 and V is TRBV15, with D unresolved. CDR3 length: 15 residues. Trimming left V 4 bases short and J 0 bases short, with 10 bases between. Germline-derived CDR1 and CDR2 are LNHNV and YYDKDF (reference sequence). The CDR3 DNA follows: TGTGCCACCAGCAACCCGAGGTTAGCCAAAAACATTCAGTACTTC. Its protein product is CATSNPRLAKNIQYF.

The chain employs TRBV7-2 and TRBJ2-5, with 8 positions matching TRBD1. Germline CDR1 reads SGHTA; CDR2 reads FQGNSA. The V segment lost 5 bases and the J segment 7 bases; nucleotides outside the gene matches: 9. This CDR3 is built from 14 residues. The CDR3 loop reads CASSARQGLTTQYF. CDR3 sequence (DNA): TGTGCCAGCAGCGCAAGACAGGGGTTGACGACCCAGTACTTC.

The rearrangement links TRBV7-2 to TRBJ2-5; a possible D gene is TRBD2 (7 bases). Trimming stripped 1 base from V and 6 bases from J, with 24 bases between. CDR3 length: 18 residues. CDR1 is SGHTA, CDR2 FQGNSA, per germline. In nucleotides, the CDR3 is TGTGCCAGCAGCTTAGGCCTACGGGGGGCCCTATTGCGCAAGACCCAGTACTTC. Amino acid sequence: CASSLGLRGALLRKTQYF.

This chain connects TRBV11-2 to TRBJ1-3; no clear D. With 5 bases removed from V and 2 bases from J, the gap between germline ends came to 13 bases. CDR3 length: 15 amino acids. The germline CDR1 and CDR2 sequences are SGHAT and FQNNGV. The chain's CDR3 is CASSLVRSTGNTIYF. As DNA, the CDR3 is TGTGCCAGCAGCCTAGTTAGATCGACTGGAAACACCATATATTTT.

The rearrangement links TRBV3-1 (or the pseudogene TRBV3-2) to TRBJ1-2; D is uncertain. The CDR3 has 15 amino acids. CDR1 and CDR2 (germline): LGHDT, YNNKEL (reference sequence). With 4 bases removed from V and 7 bases from J, the gap between germline ends came to 19 bases. The DNA for the CDR3 is TGTGCCAGCAGCCCCCCGGAAGGGAGGATAAGTGGCTACACCTTC. This translates into CASSPPEGRISGYTF.

This clone occurred a few times. The gene calls are TRBV7-6 and TRBJ2-7, with a weak D call TRBD1 (6 bases). The germline V and J ends were trimmed by 5 bases and 0 bases, with 14 bases remaining between them. Germline CDR1 SGHVS, CDR2 FNYEAQ. This CDR3 contains 15 residues. The CDR3 DNA follows: TGTGCCAGCAGCCACGGACAGTCCCGCTCCTACGAGCAGTACTTC. This sequence encodes CASSHGQSRSYEQYF.

The rearrangement uses TRBV24-1 and TRBJ2-1, with D perhaps TRBD2 (5 bases). V was shortened by 4 bases and J by 9 bases, with 15 bases between the two germline ends. The length of the CDR3 is 14 residues. Germline V gene data show CDR1 as KGHDR and CDR2 as SFDVKD. CDR3 in DNA: TGTGCCACCAGTGACCCCACGGAGGCGAGTGAGCAGTTCTTC. Protein product: CATSDPTEASEQFF.

The rearrangement uses TRBV15 and TRBJ2-3, with D perhaps TRBD1 (6 bases). V was clipped by 1 base and J by 4 bases, with 6 bases between them. Germline V gene lookup returns CDR1 LNHNV and CDR2 YYDKDF (reference sequence). This CDR3 contains 13 residues. Here the CDR3 DNA reads TGTGCCACCAGCAGAGGGGGGCCAGATACGCAGTATTTT. It encodes CATSRGGPDTQYF.

The gene calls are TRBV6-2 or TRBV6-3 and TRBJ1-1; tentative D call: TRBD1 (5 bases). Germline assignment: CDR1 MNHEY and CDR2 SVGEGT. Trimming cost V 0 bases and J 12 bases, with 11 bases left between them. CDR3 size: 12 residues. The CDR3 DNA sequence: TGTGCCAGCAGTTACTCACAGGCTAGGACTTTCTTT. Residues: CASSYSQARTFF.

This chain uses TRBV9 with TRBJ2-3, with 9 bases fitting TRBD1. Germline CDR1 and CDR2: SGDLS and YYNGEE. The trim removed 4 bases at V and 7 bases at J, leaving 7 bases unmatched. The CDR3 totals 14 residues. Written as DNA, the CDR3 is TGTGCCAGCAGCCCCGGGACAGGGCGGAATACGCAGTATTTT. It codes for CASSPGTGRNTQYF.

The chain uses TRBV7-2 and TRBJ1-1; D gene ambiguous. The germline V gene encodes CDR1 SGHTA and CDR2 FQGNSA. Trimming took 3 bases from V and 4 from J, leaving 9 bases between them. The CDR3 sequence is 13 residues long. DNA for the CDR3: TGTGCCAGCAGCTTTCGGGGTTCCACTGAAGCTTTCTTT. Amino acid sequence: CASSFRGSTEAFF.